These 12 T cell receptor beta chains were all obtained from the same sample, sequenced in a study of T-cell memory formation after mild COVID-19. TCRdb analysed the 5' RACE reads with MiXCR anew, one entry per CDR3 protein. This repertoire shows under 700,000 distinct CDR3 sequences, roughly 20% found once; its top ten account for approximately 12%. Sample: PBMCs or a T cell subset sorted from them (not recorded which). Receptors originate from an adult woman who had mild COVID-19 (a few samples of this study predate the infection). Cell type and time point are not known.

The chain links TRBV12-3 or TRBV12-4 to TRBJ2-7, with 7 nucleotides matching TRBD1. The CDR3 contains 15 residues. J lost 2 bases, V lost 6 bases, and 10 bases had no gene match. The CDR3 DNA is TGTGCCAGCAGCACCCAGCACGACAGGGCCTACGAGCAGTACTTC. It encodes CASSTQHDRAYEQYF.

In nucleotides, the CDR3 is TGTGCCAGCAGTAAGACAGGGTGGGATGGCTACACCTTC. Encoded protein: CASSKTGWDGYTF. V is TRBV6-1 and J is TRBJ1-2, with 7 bases fitting TRBD1. Germline V gene lookup returns CDR1 MNHNS and CDR2 SASEGT. This CDR3 has 13 residues. The V and J ends lost 5 bases and 6 bases, in that order; junction bases with no gene match: 6.

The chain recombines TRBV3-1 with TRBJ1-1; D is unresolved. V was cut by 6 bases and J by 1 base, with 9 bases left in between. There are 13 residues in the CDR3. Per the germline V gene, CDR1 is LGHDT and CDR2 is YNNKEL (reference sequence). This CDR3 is CASRNPTNTEAFF. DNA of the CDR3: TGTGCCAGCAGGAACCCTACGAACACTGAAGCTTTCTTT.

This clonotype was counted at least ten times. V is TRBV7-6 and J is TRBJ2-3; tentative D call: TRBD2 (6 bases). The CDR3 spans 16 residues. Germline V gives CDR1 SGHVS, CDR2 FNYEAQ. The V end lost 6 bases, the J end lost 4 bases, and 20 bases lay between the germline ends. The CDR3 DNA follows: TGTGCCAGCAGTCATCCCGGAACTAGCATCTCAGATACGCAGTATTTT. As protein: CASSHPGTSISDTQYF.

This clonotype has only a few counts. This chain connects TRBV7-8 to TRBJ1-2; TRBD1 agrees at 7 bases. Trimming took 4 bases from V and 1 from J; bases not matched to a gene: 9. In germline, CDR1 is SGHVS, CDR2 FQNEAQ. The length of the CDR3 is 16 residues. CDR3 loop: CASSSQGVQINYGYTF. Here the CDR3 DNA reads TGTGCCAGCAGCTCCCAGGGGGTCCAGATTAACTATGGCTACACCTTC.

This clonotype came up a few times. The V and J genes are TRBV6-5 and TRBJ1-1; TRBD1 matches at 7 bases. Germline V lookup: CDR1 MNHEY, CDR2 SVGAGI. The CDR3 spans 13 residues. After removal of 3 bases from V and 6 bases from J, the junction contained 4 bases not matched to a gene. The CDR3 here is CASSYDREAEAFF. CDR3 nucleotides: TGTGCCAGCAGTTATGACAGGGAGGCTGAAGCTTTCTTT.

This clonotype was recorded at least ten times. The CDR3 DNA follows: TGTGCCAGCAGCTTGAATGCAGGGCAAGAGACCCAGTACTTC. Translated, it gives CASSLNAGQETQYF. This chain uses TRBV7-2 with TRBJ2-5, with D possibly matching TRBD1 (5 bases). Per germline, CDR1 SGHTA and CDR2 FQGNSA. CDR3 length: 14 amino acids. Trimming took off 3 bases at V and 2 bases at J, with 10 bases between the two ends.

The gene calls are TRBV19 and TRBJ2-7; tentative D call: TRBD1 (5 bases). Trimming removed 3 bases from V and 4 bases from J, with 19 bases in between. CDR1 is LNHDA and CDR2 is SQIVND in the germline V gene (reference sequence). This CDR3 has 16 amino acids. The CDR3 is CASSMRTQAEVYEQYF. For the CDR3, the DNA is TGTGCCAGTAGTATGAGGACACAGGCCGAGGTATACGAGCAGTACTTC.

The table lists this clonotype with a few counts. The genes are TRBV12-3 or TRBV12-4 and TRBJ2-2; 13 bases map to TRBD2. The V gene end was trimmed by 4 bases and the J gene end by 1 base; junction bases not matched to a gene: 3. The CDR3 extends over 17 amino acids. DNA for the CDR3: TGTGCCAGCAGTTGGACTAGCGGGGGCTTGAACACCGGGGAGCTGTTTTTT. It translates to CASSWTSGGLNTGELFF.

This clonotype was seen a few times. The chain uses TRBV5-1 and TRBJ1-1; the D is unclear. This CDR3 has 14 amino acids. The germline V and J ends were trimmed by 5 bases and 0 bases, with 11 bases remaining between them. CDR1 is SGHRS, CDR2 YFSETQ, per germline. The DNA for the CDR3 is TGCGCCAGCAGTACAACCACCATGAACACTGAAGCTTTCTTT. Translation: CASSTTTMNTEAFF.

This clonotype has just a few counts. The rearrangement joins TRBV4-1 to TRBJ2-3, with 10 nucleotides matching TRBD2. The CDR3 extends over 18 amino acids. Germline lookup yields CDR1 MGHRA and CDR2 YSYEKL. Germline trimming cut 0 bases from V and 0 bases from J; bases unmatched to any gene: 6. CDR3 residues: CASSQDPGLASSTDTQYF. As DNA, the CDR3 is TGCGCCAGCAGCCAAGATCCGGGACTAGCGAGCAGCACAGATACGCAGTATTTT.

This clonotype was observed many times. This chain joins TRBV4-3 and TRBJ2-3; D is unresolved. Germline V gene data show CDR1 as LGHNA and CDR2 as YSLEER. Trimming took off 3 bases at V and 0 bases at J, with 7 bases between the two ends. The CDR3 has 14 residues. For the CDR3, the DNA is TGCGCCAGCAGCCAGGCATTTAGCACAGATACGCAGTATTTT. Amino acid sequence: CASSQAFSTDTQYF.